This T cell receptor (beta chain) stems from a study of response to subunit inactivated influenza vaccine. TCRdb reanalysed the RT-PCR reads using MiXCR and keeps one entry per CDR3 protein. This sample has more than 400,000 distinct CDR3 sequences; roughly 9.7% occur once, and the top ten carry around 12%. This clonotype was seen ten or more times. V was cut by 2 bases and J by 6 bases, with 17 bases left in between. The CDR3 sequence is 16 residues long. CDR1 is SGHRS and CDR2 is YFSETQ in the germline V gene. The material sequenced was PBMCs from blood, taken about 40 days after vaccination. The chain carries TRBV5-1 and TRBJ2-2; D is undetermined. This TCR was recovered from a middle-aged man who received an inactivated influenza vaccine. CDR3 region: CASSFDPTYGAGELFF. The CDR3 region has the DNA TGCGCCAGCAGCTTCGACCCGACTTATGGGGCCGGGGAGCTGTTTTTT.